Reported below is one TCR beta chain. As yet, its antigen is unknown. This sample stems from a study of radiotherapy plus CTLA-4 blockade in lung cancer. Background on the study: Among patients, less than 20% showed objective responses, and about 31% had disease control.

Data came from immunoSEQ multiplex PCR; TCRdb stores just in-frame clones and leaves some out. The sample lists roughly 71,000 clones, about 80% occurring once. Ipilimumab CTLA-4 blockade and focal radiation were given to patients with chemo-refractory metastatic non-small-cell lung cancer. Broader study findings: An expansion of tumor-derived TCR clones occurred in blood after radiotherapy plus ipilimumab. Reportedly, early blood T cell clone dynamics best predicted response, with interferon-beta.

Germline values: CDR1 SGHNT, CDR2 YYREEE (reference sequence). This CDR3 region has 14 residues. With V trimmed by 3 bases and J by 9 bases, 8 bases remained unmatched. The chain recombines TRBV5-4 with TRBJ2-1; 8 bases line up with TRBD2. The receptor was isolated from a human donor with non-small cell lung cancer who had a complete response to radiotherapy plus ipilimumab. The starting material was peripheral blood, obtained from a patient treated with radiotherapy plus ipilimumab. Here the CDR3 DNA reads TGTGCCAGCAGCTGGGCGACTAGCGAGGGTGAGCAGTTCTTC. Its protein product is CASSWATSEGEQFF.